The entry that follows covers one T cell receptor (beta chain) sequence. These data are taken from a study of CD8 T cells in Susac syndrome. An input of about 0.45 to 1 ug of RNA was subjected to reverse transcription using random hexamers. Each CDR3 protein gets one entry after TCRdb re-called the immunoSEQ multiplex PCR reads with MiXCR. This sample yields roughly 250,000 distinct CDR3 sequences, of which around 96% are seen a single time; about 0.095% belongs to the top ten. The germline V gene encodes CDR1 SQVTM and CDR2 ANQGSEA. This CDR3 region has 14 residues. Trimming removed 6 bases from V and 7 bases from J; junction bases left unmatched: 10. Each Susac syndrome patient had definite or probable disease by recently defined criteria.

The sequencing input was CD4+ T cells from PBMCs. The source of this sequence is a human donor with Susac syndrome. The J gene is TRBJ2-1, the V gene TRBV29-1; 9 positions match TRBD2. CDR3 sequence: CSVGRAGGSNEQFF. CDR3 in DNA: TGCAGCGTGGGCCGCGCGGGAGGGAGTAATGAGCAGTTCTTC.